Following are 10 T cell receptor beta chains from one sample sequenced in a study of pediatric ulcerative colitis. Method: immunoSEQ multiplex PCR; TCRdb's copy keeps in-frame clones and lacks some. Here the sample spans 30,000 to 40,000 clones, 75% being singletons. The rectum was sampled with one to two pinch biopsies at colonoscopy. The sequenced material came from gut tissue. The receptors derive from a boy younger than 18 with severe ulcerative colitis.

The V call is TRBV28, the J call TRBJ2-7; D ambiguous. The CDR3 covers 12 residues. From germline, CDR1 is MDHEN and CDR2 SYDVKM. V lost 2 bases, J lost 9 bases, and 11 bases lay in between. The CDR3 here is CASSLQAARQYF. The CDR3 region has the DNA TGTGCCAGCAGTTTACAGGCCGCGAGGCAGTACTTC.

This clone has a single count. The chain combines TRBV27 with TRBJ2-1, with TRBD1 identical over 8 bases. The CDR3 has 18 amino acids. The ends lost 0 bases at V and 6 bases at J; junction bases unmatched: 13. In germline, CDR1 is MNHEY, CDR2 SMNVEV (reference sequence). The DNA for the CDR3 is TGTGCCAGCAGTTTATCGATAAGACCGGGACAGGAGCTCAATGAGCAGTTCTTC. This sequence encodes CASSLSIRPGQELNEQFF.

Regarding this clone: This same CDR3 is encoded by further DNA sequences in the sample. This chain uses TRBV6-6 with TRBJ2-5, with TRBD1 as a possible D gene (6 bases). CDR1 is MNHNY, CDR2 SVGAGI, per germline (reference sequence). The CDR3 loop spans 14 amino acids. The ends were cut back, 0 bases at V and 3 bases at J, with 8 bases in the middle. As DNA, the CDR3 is TGTGCCAGCAGTTACTCGAACAGGGAAGAGACCCAGTACTTC. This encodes CASSYSNREETQYF.

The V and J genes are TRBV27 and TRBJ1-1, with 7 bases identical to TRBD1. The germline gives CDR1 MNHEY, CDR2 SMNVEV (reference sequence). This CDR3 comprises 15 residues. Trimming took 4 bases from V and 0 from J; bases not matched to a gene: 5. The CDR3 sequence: CASSYRTGLNTEAFF. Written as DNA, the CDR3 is TGTGCCAGCAGTTACCGGACAGGTTTGAACACTGAAGCTTTCTTT.

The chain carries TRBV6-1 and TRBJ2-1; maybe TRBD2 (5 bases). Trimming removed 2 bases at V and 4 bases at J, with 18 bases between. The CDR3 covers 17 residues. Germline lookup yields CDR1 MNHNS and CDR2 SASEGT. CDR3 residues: CASSESVETTFYNEQFF. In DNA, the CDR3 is TGTGCCAGCAGTGAATCTGTGGAGACTACCTTTTACAATGAGCAGTTCTTC.

CDR3 loop: CASSHTPVAGNTIYF. CDR3 sequence (DNA): TGTGCCAGCAGCCACACACCCGTAGCCGGAAACACCATATATTTT. The gene calls are TRBV7-2 and TRBJ1-3, with D uncertain. V was trimmed by 5 bases and J by 4 bases, leaving 15 bases between them. The CDR3 is 15 amino acids. CDR1 and CDR2 (germline): SGHTA, FQGNSA.

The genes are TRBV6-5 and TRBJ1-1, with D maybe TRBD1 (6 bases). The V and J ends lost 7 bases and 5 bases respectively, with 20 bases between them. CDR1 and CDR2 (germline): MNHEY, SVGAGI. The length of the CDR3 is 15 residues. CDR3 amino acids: CASTNRGQILTEAFF. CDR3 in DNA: TGTGCCAGCACTAACCGTGGACAGATCCTAACTGAAGCTTTCTTT.

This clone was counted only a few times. The CDR3 region is CASSHQGLGSPLHF. CDR3 bases: TGCGCCAGCAGCCATCAGGGGTTAGGTTCACCCCTCCACTTT. The chain links TRBV4-1 to TRBJ1-6; a possible D gene is TRBD1 (6 bases). The V gene's germline CDR1 is MGHRA and CDR2 YSYEKL. The CDR3 has 14 residues. V was clipped by 3 bases and J by 9 bases, with 12 bases between them.

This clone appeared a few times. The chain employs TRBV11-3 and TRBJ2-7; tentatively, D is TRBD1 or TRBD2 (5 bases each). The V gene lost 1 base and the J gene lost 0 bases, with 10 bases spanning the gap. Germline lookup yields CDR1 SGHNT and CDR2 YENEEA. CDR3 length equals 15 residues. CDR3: CASSLAWGPSYEQYF. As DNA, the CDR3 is TGTGCCAGCAGCTTAGCTTGGGGACCCTCCTACGAGCAGTACTTC.

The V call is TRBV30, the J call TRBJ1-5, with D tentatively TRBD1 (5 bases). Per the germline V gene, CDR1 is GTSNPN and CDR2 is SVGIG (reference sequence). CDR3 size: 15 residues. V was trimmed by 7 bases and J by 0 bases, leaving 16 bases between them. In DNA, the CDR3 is TGTGCCTCCTCAAAGGGGAGCCATAGCAATCAGCCCCAGCATTTT. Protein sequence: CASSKGSHSNQPQHF.